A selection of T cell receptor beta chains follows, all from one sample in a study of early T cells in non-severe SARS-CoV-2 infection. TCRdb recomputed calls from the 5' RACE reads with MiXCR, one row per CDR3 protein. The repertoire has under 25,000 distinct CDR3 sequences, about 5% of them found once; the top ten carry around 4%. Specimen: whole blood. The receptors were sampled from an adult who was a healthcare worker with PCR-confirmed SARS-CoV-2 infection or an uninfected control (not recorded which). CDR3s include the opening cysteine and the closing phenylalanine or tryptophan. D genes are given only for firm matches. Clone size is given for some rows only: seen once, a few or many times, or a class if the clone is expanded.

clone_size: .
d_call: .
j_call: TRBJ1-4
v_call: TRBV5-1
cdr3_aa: CASSLGPVNEKLFF
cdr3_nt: TGCGCCAGCAGCTTGGGTCCGGTAAATGAAAAACTGTTTTTT

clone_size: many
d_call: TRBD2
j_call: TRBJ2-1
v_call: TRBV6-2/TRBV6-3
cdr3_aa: CASSSLAGGQDEQFF
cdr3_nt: TGTGCCAGCAGTTCCTTGGCGGGGGGCCAGGATGAGCAGTTCTTC

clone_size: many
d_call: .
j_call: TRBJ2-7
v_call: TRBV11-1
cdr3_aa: CASSLDSGQPYEQYF
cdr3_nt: TGTGCCAGCAGCTTAGATAGCGGACAGCCCTACGAGCAGTACTTC

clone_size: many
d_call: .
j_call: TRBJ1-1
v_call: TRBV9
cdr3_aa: CASSFRDGLEAFF
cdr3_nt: TGTGCCAGCAGCTTCCGGGACGGCCTAGAAGCTTTCTTT

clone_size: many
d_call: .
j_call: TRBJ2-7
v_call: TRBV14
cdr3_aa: CASSHNDWSSYEQYF
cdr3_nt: TGTGCCAGCAGCCACAATGACTGGAGCTCCTACGAGCAGTACTTC

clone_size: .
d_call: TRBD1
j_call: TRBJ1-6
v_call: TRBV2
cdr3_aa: CASRRQGDVSPLHF
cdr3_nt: TGTGCCAGCAGGAGACAGGGGGATGTTTCACCCCTCCACTTT

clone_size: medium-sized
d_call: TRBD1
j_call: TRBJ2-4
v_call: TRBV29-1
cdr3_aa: CSVEGRGLTKNIQYF
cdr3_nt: TGCAGCGTTGAGGGCAGGGGGCTGACCAAAAACATTCAGTACTTC

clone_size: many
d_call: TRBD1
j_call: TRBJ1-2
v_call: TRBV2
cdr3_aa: CASSPGTGVAGYGYTF
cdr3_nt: TGTGCCAGCAGTCCGGGGACAGGGGTTGCTGGCTATGGCTACACCTTC

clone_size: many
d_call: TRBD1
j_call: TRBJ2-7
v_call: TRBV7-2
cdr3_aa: CASIPRTYRGRAIYEQYF
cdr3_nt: TGTGCCAGCATCCCCCGAACTTACAGGGGGCGGGCAATCTACGAGCAGTACTTC

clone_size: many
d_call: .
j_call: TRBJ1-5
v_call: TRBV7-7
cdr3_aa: CASDGYSNQPQHF
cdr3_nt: TGTGCTAGCGACGGATATAGCAATCAGCCCCAGCATTTT

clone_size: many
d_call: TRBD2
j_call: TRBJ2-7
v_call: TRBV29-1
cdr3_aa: CSVNGLAGASYEQYF
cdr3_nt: TGCAGCGTGAACGGACTAGCGGGGGCCTCCTACGAGCAGTACTTC

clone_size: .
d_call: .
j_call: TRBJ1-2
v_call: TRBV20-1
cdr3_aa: CSASSLPLDYGYTF
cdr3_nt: TGCAGTGCTAGCTCCCTCCCCCTCGACTATGGCTACACCTTC

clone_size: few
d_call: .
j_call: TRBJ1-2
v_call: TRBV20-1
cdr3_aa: CSARVPGVGYTF
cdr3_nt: TGCAGTGCTAGAGTGCCGGGGGTTGGCTACACCTTC

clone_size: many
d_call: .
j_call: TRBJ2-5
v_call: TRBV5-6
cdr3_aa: CASSFGTIQETQYF
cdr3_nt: TGTGCCAGCAGCTTCGGGACAATCCAAGAGACCCAGTACTTC

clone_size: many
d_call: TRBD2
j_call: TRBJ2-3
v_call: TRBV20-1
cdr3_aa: CSARKASGGYSTDTQYF
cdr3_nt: TGCAGTGCTAGAAAGGCTAGCGGGGGGTATAGCACAGATACGCAGTATTTT

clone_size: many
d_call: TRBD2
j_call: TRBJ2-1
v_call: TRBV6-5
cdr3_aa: CASSYSGTSGGYLFF
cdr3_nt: TGTGCCAGCAGTTACTCGGGGACTAGCGGGGGTTACCTGTTCTTC

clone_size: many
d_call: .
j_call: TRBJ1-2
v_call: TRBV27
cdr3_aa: CASSLTFGYGYTF
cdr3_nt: TGTGCCAGCAGTTTAACGTTTGGCTATGGCTACACCTTC

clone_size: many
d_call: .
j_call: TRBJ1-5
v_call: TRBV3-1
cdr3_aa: CASSQDPPGRVLGQPQHF
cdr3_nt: TGTGCCAGCAGCCAAGATCCGCCAGGGCGGGTTCTTGGTCAGCCCCAGCATTTT

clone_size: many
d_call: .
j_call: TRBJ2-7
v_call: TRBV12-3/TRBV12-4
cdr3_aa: CASSLGQVQSSYEQYF
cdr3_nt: TGTGCCAGCAGTTTAGGACAGGTCCAAAGCTCCTACGAGCAGTACTTC

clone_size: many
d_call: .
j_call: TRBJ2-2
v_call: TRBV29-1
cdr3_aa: CSALRSGVGTGELFF
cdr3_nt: TGCAGCGCCCTAAGGTCGGGGGTAGGCACCGGGGAGCTGTTTTTT

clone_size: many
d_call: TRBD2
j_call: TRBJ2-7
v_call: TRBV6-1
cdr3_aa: CASRVTSGGPDGFEQYF
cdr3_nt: TGTGCCAGCCGAGTGACTAGCGGGGGTCCGGATGGGTTCGAGCAGTACTTC

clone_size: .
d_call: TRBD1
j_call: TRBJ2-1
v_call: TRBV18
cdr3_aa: CASSPRGQPLGDEQFF
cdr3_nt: TGTGCCAGCTCACCCCGGGGACAGCCTCTGGGGGATGAGCAGTTCTTC

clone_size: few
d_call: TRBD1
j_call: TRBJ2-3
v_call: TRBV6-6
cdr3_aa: CASRPPRQGKSDTQYF
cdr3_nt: TGTGCCAGCAGACCTCCTCGACAGGGAAAGTCAGATACGCAGTATTTT

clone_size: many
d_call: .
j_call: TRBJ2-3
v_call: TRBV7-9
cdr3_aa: CASSAVDTQYF
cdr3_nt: TGTGCCAGCAGCGCGGTTGATACGCAGTATTTT

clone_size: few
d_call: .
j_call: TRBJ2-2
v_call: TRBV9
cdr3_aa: CASSVEAGVITGELFF
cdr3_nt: TGTGCCAGCAGCGTAGAGGCAGGGGTCATCACCGGGGAGCTGTTTTTT

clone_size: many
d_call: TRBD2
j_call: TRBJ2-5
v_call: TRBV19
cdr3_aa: CATRLAGQETQYF
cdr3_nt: TGTGCCACCAGACTAGCGGGACAAGAGACCCAGTACTTC

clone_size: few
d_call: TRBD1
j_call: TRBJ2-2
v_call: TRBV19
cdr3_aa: CASRTDRANGELFF
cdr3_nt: TGTGCCAGTCGAACGGACAGGGCGAACGGGGAGCTGTTTTTT

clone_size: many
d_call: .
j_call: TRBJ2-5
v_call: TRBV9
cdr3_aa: CASSPGSNLETQYF
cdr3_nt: TGTGCCAGCAGCCCTGGTAGTAACCTAGAGACCCAGTACTTC

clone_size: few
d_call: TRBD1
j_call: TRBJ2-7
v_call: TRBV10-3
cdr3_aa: CAIRATGATYEQYF
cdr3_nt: TGTGCCATCAGGGCGACAGGGGCTACCTACGAGCAGTACTTC

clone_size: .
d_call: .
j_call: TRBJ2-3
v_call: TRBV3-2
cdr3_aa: CASSRDYTYTDTQYF
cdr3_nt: TGTGCCAGCAGCCGGGACTACACATACACAGATACGCAGTATTTT

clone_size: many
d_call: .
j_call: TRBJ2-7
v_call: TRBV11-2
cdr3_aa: CASSLEALLYEQYF
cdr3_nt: TGTGCCAGCAGCTTAGAAGCTCTACTTTACGAGCAGTACTTC

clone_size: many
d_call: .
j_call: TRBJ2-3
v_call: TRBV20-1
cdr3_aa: CSARDLLGRPPLTDTQYF
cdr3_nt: TGCAGTGCTAGAGATTTACTGGGCCGACCTCCACTCACAGATACGCAGTATTTT

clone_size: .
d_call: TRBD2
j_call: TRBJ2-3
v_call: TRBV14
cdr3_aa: CASSPRTNPGGGRTQYF
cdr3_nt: TGTGCCAGCAGCCCCCGAACCAACCCCGGGGGGGGACGTACGCAGTATTTT

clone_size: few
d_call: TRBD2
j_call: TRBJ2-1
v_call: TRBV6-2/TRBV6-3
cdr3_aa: CASTGLAGLYNEQFF
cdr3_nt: TGTGCCAGCACCGGACTAGCGGGGCTATACAATGAGCAGTTCTTC

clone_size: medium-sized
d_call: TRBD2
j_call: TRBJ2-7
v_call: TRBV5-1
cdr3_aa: CASSFGGVDPYEQYF
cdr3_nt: TGCGCCAGCAGCTTCGGGGGGGTGGACCCCTACGAGCAGTACTTC

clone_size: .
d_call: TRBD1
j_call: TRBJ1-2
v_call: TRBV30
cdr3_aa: CAWSVLQDRANYGYTF
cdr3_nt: TGTGCCTGGAGTGTACTTCAGGACAGGGCCAACTATGGCTACACCTTC

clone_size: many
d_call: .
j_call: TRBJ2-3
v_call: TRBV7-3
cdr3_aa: CASSLSGGTDTQYF
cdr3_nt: TGTGCCAGCAGTTTATCAGGGGGCACAGATACGCAGTATTTT

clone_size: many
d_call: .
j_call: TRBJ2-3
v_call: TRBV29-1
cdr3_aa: CSEPQGSETDTQYF
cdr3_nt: TGCAGCGAACCCCAGGGATCTGAGACAGATACGCAGTATTTT

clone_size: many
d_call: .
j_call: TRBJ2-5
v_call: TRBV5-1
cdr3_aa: CASSLPQDQETQYF
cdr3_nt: TGCGCCAGCAGCTTACCCCAGGACCAAGAGACCCAGTACTTC

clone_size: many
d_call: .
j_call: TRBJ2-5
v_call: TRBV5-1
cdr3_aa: CASSLSFETQYF
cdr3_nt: TGCGCCAGCAGCTTAAGTTTTGAGACCCAGTACTTC

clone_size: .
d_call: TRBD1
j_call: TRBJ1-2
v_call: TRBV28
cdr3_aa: CASRVPGQGKGYTF
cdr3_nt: TGTGCCAGCAGGGTCCCGGGACAGGGTAAAGGCTACACCTTC

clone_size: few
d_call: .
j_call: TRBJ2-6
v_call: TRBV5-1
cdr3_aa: CASATFGGANVLTF
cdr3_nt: TGCGCCAGCGCCACGTTCGGTGGGGCCAACGTCCTGACTTTC

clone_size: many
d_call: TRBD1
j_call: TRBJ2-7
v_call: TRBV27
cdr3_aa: CASSLSGGYEQYF
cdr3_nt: TGTGCCAGCAGTCTGTCAGGGGGCTACGAGCAGTACTTC

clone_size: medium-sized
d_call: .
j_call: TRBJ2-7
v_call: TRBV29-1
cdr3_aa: CSYRTRGATDEQYF
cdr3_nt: TGCAGCTATAGAACACGAGGGGCCACGGACGAGCAGTACTTC

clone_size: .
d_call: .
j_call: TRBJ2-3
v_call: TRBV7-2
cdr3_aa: CASSLEAVTQYF
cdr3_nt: TGTGCCAGCAGCTTAGAGGCGGTAACGCAGTATTTT

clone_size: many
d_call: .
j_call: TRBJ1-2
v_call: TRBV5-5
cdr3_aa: CASSLLGGNYGYTF
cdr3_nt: TGTGCCAGCAGCTTGTTAGGCGGCAACTATGGCTACACCTTC

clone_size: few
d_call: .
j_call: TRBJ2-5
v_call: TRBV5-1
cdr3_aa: CASSLMGTGYQETQYF
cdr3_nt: TGCGCCAGCAGCTTAATGGGAACGGGGTACCAAGAGACCCAGTACTTC

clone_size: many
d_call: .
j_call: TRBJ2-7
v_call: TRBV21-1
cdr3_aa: CASAEAESSYEQYF
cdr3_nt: TGTGCCAGCGCGGAGGCGGAGAGCTCCTACGAGCAGTACTTC

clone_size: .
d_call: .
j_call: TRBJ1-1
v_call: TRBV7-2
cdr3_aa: CASSLALGGANTEAFF
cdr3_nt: TGTGCCAGCAGCTTAGCCCTTGGGGGGGCGAACACTGAAGCTTTCTTT

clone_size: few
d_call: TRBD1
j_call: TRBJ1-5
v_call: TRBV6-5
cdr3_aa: CASRRGRSGQPQHF
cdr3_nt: TGTGCCAGCAGGAGGGGGCGATCGGGTCAGCCCCAGCATTTT

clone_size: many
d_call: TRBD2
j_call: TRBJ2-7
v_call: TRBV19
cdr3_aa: CASARGGANHEQYF
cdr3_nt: TGTGCCAGCGCCCGCGGGGGAGCGAACCACGAGCAGTACTTC

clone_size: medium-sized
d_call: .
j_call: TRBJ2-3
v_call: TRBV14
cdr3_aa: CASSHPVNQGKDTQYF
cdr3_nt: TGTGCCAGCAGCCACCCCGTGAACCAAGGGAAAGATACGCAGTATTTT